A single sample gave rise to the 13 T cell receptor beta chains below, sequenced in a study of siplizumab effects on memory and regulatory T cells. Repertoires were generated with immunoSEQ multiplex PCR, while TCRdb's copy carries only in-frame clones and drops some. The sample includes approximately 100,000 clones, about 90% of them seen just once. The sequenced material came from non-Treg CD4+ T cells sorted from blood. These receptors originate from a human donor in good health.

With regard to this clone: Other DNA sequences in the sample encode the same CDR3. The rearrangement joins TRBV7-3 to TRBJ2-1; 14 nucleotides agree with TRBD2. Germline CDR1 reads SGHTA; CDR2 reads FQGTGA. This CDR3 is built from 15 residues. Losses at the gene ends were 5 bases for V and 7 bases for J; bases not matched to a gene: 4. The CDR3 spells CASSPGLAGVNEQFF. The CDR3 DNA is TGTGCCAGCAGCCCGGGACTAGCGGGAGTAAATGAGCAGTTCTTC.

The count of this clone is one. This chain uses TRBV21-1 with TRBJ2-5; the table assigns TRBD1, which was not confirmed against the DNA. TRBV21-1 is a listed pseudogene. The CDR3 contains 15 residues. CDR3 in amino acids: CASSKRVTEKETQYF. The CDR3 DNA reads TGTGCCAGCAGCAAACGAGTCACAGAGAAAGAGACCCAGTACTTC.

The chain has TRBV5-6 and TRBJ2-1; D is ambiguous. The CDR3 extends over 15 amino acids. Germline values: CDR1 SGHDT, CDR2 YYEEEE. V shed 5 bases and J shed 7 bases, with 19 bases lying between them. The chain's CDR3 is CASSSSRSRRNEQFF. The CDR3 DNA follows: TGTGCCAGCAGTTCCAGCCGATCAAGACGGAATGAGCAGTTCTTC.

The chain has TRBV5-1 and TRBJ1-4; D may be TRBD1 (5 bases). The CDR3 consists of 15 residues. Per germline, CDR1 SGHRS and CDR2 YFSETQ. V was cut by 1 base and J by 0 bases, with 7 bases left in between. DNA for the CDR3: TGCGCCAGCAGCTTGTTGACAGCAACTAATGAAAAACTGTTTTTT. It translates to CASSLLTATNEKLFF.

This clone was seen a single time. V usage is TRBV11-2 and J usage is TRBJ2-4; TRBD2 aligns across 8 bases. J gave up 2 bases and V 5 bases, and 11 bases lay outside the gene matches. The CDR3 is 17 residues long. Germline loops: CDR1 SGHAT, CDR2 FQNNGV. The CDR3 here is CASSTRTGGRSKNIQYF. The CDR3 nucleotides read TGTGCCAGCAGCACTCGTACTGGCGGGAGGTCCAAAAACATTCAGTACTTC. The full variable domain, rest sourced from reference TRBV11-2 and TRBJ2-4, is EAGVAQSPRYKIIEKRQSVAFWCNPISGHATLYWYQQILGQGPKLLIQFQNNGVVDDSQLPKDRFSAERLKGVDSTLKIQPAKLEDSAVYLCASSTRTGGRSKNIQYFGAGTRLSVL.

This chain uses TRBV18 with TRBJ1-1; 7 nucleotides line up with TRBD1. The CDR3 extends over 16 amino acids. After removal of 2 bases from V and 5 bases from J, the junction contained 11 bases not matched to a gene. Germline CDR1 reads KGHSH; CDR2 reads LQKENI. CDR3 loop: CASSPIRGAGRTEAFF. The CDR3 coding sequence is TGTGCCAGCTCACCAATCAGGGGGGCAGGACGAACTGAAGCTTTCTTT. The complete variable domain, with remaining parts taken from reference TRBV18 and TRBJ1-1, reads NAGVMQNPRHLVRRRGQEARLRCSPMKGHSHVYWYRQLPEEGLKFMVYLQKENIIDESGMPKERFSAEFPKEGPSILRIQQVVRGDSAAYFCASSPIRGAGRTEAFFGQGTRLTVV.

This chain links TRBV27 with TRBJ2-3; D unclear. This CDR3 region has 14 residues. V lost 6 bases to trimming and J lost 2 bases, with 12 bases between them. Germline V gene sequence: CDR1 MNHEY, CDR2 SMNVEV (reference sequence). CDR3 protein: CASRGSTLTDTQYF. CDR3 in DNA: TGTGCCAGCAGGGGCTCGACCCTCACAGATACGCAGTATTTT.

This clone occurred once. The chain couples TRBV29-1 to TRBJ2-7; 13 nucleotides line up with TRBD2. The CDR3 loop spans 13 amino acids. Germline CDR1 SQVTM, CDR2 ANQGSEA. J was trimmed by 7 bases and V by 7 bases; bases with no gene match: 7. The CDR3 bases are TGCAGCGGCAAACTAGCGGGAGGGCGGGAGCAGTACTTC. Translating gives CSGKLAGGREQYF.

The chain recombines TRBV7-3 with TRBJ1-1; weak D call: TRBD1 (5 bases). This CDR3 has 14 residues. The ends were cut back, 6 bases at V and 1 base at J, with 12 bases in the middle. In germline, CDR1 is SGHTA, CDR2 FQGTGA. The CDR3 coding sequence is TGTGCCAGCAGTGAAACAGGCTCGAACACTGAAGCTTTCTTT. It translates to CASSETGSNTEAFF.

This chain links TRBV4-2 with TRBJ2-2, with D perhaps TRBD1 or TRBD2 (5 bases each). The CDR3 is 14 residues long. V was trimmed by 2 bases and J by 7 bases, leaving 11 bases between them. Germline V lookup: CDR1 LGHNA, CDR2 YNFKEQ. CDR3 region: CASSQNPGLGELFF. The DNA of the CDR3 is TGTGCCAGCAGCCAAAATCCGGGGCTCGGGGAGCTGTTTTTT.

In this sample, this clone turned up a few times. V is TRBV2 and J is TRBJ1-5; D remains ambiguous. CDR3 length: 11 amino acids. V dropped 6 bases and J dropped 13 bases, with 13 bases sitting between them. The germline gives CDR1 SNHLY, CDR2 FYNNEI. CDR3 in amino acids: CASSASSEQHF. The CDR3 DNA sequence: TGTGCCAGCAGCGCTTCCTCCGAACAGCATTTT.

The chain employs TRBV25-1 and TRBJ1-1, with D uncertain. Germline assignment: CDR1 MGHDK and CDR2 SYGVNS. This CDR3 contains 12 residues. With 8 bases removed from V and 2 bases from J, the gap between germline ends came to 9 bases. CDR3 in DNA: TGTGCCAGCGTTGAGGGAAACACTGAAGCTTTCTTT. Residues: CASVEGNTEAFF.

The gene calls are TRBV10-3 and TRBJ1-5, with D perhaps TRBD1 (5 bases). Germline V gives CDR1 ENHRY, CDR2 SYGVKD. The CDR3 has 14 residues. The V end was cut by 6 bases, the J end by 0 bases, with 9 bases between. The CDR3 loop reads CAISQQVSNQPQHF. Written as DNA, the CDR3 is TGTGCCATCAGCCAACAGGTTAGCAATCAGCCCCAGCATTTT.